The next 20 T cell receptor beta chains were all read from a single sample in a study of blood T cell repertoires in COVID-19. Assay: immunoSEQ multiplex PCR; the TCRdb copy retains only in-frame clones and omits some. Counted here are 200,000 to 300,000 clones, around four fifths occurring once; the ten biggest clones make up roughly 12%. The sequenced sample was peripheral blood. The receptors shown here come from a woman aged 55-70 years with active or convalescent COVID-19.

The genes are TRBV6-5 and TRBJ1-2; 8 bases align to TRBD1. The CDR3 consists of 13 residues. Per germline, CDR1 MNHEY and CDR2 SVGAGI. V dropped 6 bases and J dropped 4; count of bases not matched to a gene: 4. CDR3 bases: TGTGCCAGCAGCCTGACAGGGGTCTATGGCTACACCTTC. Its translation: CASSLTGVYGYTF.

J is TRBJ1-3 and V is TRBV7-7; 7 nucleotides align to TRBD1. The CDR3 is 15 amino acids. With V trimmed by 4 bases and J by 0 bases, 3 bases remained unmatched. Per germline, CDR1 SSHAT and CDR2 FNYEAQ (reference sequence). The CDR3 DNA reads TGTGCCAGCAGCTCCGGGACAGACTCTGGAAACACCATATATTTT. It specifies CASSSGTDSGNTIYF.

V and J are TRBV5-1 and TRBJ2-3, with 9 positions matching TRBD2. Germline V gene sequence: CDR1 SGHRS, CDR2 YFSETQ. There are 15 residues in the CDR3. Trimming took 4 bases from V and 3 from J; bases not matched to a gene: 6. As DNA, the CDR3 is TGCGCCAGCAGCCGGCGAGCGGGGGGTACAGATACGCAGTATTTT. Its protein is CASSRRAGGTDTQYF.

In this sample, this clone turned up a few times. The rearrangement links TRBV3-1 (or the pseudogene TRBV3-2) to TRBJ2-7; the match to TRBD2 covers 11 bases. The CDR3 is 14 residues long. Germline CDR1 is LGHDT and CDR2 is YNNKEL (reference sequence). The junction had 6 bases not matched to a gene; V was cut back by 5 bases and J by 6 bases. The CDR3 nucleotides read TGTGCCAGCAGCTTACGACTAGCGGGGACCGAGCAGTACTTC. It translates to CASSLRLAGTEQYF.

The rearrangement links TRBV6-5 to TRBJ2-3; D is unclear. CDR3 length: 11 amino acids. The ends were cut back, 6 bases at V and 6 bases at J, with 7 bases in the middle. Germline V gene data show CDR1 as MNHEY and CDR2 as SVGAGI. The CDR3 loop reads CASRAGDTQYF. In DNA form, the CDR3 reads TGTGCCAGCAGGGCTGGCGATACGCAGTATTTT.

This clone occurred once. The chain recombines TRBV30 with TRBJ1-2; D remains unclear. V lost 1 base to trimming and J lost 4 bases, with 10 bases between them. In germline, CDR1 is GTSNPN, CDR2 SVGIG (reference sequence). The CDR3 has 13 residues. CDR3 region: CAWSARISYGYTF. In DNA form, the CDR3 reads TGTGCCTGGAGTGCCAGGATAAGCTATGGCTACACCTTC.

V usage is TRBV4-3 and J usage is TRBJ1-6; unclear D gene. Trimming removed 2 bases from V and 1 base from J, with 9 bases in between. Germline CDR1 reads LGHNA; CDR2 reads YSLEER. The CDR3 runs to 16 residues. The CDR3 bases are TGCGCCAGCAGCCAACTCTGGCGGTCCTATAATTCACCCCTCCACTTT. It yields the protein CASSQLWRSYNSPLHF.

Regarding this clone: One end of the junction varies from germline; a read error may be responsible. Distinct nucleotide sequences in the sample also encode this CDR3. CDR3 in amino acids: CASSVEGARTDTQYF. The CDR3 DNA reads as TGTGCCAGTAGCGTAGAGGGGGCCCGCACAGATACGCAGTATTTT. The rearrangement uses TRBV9 and TRBJ2-3; TRBD1 aligns across 7 bases. CDR1 and CDR2 (germline): SGDLS, YYNGEE. The CDR3 is 15 amino acids.

This sequence joins TRBV28 and TRBJ2-4; the match to TRBD1 covers 9 bases. The trim removed 4 bases at V and 15 bases at J, leaving 7 bases unmatched. The CDR3 extends over 12 amino acids. Germline V lookup: CDR1 MDHEN, CDR2 SYDVKM. For the CDR3, the DNA is TGTGCCAGCAGTTACAGGACAGGGGAACCGTACTTC. Translating it yields CASSYRTGEPYF. Based on the CDR3 plus reference TRBV28 and TRBJ2-4, the full variable domain is DVKVTQSSRYLVKRTGEKVFLECVQDMDHENMFWYRQDPGLGLRLIYFSYDVKMKEKGDIPEGYSVSREKKERFSLILESASTNQTSMYLCASSYRTGEPYFGAGTRLSVL.

The chain carries TRBV10-3 and TRBJ1-2, with 10 bases matching TRBD1. Germline assignment: CDR1 ENHRY and CDR2 SYGVKD. V lost 9 bases and J lost 4; bases outside the gene matches: 8. The CDR3 spans 14 residues. The DNA for the CDR3 is TGTGCCATAAAGGGGACAGGGGACTTCTATGGCTACACCTTC. It yields the protein CAIKGTGDFYGYTF.

The rearrangement joins TRBV24-1 to TRBJ2-3; D is perhaps TRBD2 (6 bases). This CDR3 region has 12 residues. Trimming pared 5 bases from V and 6 bases from J, leaving 8 bases between. Germline V CDR1 and CDR2: KGHDR, SFDVKD. This chain's CDR3 is CATSARGDTQYF. CDR3 bases: TGTGCCACCAGTGCTCGGGGGGATACGCAGTATTTT.

This chain joins TRBV6-6 and TRBJ2-3, with 8 bases lining up with TRBD1. The CDR3 is 18 residues long. Germline CDR1 and CDR2: MNHNY and SVGAGI (reference sequence). V was clipped by 5 bases and J by 0 bases; unmatched bases: 13. The CDR3 coding sequence is TGTGCCAGCAGTCGCAGGGGGCGAGGCTCGTCCAGCACAGATACGCAGTATTTT. Its translation: CASSRRGRGSSSTDTQYF.

The CDR3 region is CASSLLTGGDGTEAFF. CDR3 nucleotides: TGTGCCAGCAGCTTGTTGACAGGGGGCGATGGGACTGAAGCTTTCTTT. The chain uses TRBV7-8 and TRBJ1-1; 10 bases match TRBD1. J lost 5 bases, V lost 3 bases, and 9 bases had no gene match. The CDR3 consists of 16 residues. Germline V CDR1 and CDR2: SGHVS, FQNEAQ.

The sample holds a few counts of this clone. The J gene is TRBJ1-6, the V gene TRBV9, with 7 bases aligning to TRBD1. The CDR3 runs 14 residues. V was clipped by 4 bases and J by 9 bases; unmatched bases: 7. Germline loops: CDR1 SGDLS, CDR2 YYNGEE. The CDR3 protein is CASSRDRDRSPLHF. The CDR3 region has the DNA TGTGCCAGCAGCCGAGACAGGGATCGTTCACCCCTCCACTTT.

The CDR3 reads CSVVGEASYGYTF. For the CDR3, the DNA is TGCAGCGTTGTGGGGGAGGCCAGCTATGGCTACACCTTC. The chain carries TRBV29-1 and TRBJ1-2; TRBD1 might be the D (5 bases). The CDR3 runs 13 residues. V lost 4 bases and J 4 bases, leaving 13 bases between the germline ends. Per the germline V gene, CDR1 is SQVTM and CDR2 is ANQGSEA.

The chain has TRBV2 and TRBJ1-2; 7 bases map to TRBD1. The germline V gene encodes CDR1 SNHLY and CDR2 FYNNEI. The length of the CDR3 is 15 residues. The junction had 19 bases not matched to a gene; V was cut back by 10 bases and J by 8 bases. The DNA of the CDR3 is TGTGCCACCAAGCCGGCGGCAGGGGGTTACCGGGGCTACACCTTC. Residues: CATKPAAGGYRGYTF.

V gene TRBV19 combines with J gene TRBJ2-2; TRBD1 matches 8 bases. With V trimmed by 5 bases and J by 0 bases, 2 bases remained unmatched. Germline CDR1 and CDR2: LNHDA and SQIVND (reference sequence). The CDR3 length is 15 residues. The CDR3 DNA is TGTGCCAGTAGTTCAGGGGGCGCGAACACCGGGGAGCTGTTTTTT. Protein: CASSSGGANTGELFF.

The chain combines TRBV5-1 with TRBJ1-1; tentatively, D is TRBD1 (6 bases). This CDR3 region has 14 residues. The V gene lost 0 bases and the J gene lost 7 bases, with 13 bases spanning the gap. Germline V lookup: CDR1 SGHRS, CDR2 YFSETQ. The CDR3 region is CASSLARQDNEAFF. CDR3 coding DNA: TGCGCCAGCAGCTTGGCCCGACAGGATAATGAAGCTTTCTTT.

This chain uses TRBV11-2 with TRBJ2-1, with 9 nucleotides matching TRBD1. This CDR3 contains 18 residues. Per the germline V gene, CDR1 is SGHAT and CDR2 is FQNNGV. The V and J ends lost 3 bases and 1 base, in that order; junction bases with no gene match: 10. CDR3 bases: TGTGCCAGCAGCTTGCGAGCCGGGGGACAGGGTTCCTACAATGAGCAGTTCTTC. Translating gives CASSLRAGGQGSYNEQFF.

The chain uses TRBV11-2 and TRBJ2-4; the match to TRBD1 covers 9 bases. This CDR3 comprises 16 residues. The germline gives CDR1 SGHAT, CDR2 FQNNGV. V lost 4 bases, J lost 0 bases, and 4 bases stayed unmatched. CDR3 in DNA: TGTGCCAGCAGCTCCGGGACAGGGCTAGCCAAAAACATTCAGTACTTC. This encodes CASSSGTGLAKNIQYF.